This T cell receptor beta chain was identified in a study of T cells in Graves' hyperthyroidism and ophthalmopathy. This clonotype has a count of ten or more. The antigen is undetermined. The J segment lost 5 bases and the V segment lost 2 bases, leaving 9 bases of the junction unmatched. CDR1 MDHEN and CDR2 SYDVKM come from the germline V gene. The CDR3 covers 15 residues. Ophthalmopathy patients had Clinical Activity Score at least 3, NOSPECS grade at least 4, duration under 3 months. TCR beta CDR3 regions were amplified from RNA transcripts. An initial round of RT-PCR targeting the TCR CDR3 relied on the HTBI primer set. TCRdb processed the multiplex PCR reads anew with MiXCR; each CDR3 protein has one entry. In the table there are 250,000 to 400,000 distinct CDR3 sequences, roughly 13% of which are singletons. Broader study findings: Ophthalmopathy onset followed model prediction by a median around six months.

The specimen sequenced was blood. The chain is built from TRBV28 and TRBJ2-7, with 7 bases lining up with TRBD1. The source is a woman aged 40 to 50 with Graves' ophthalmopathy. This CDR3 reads CASSLGGQVFDEQYF. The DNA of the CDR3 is TGTGCCAGCAGTTTAGGAGGACAGGTGTTTGACGAGCAGTACTTC.